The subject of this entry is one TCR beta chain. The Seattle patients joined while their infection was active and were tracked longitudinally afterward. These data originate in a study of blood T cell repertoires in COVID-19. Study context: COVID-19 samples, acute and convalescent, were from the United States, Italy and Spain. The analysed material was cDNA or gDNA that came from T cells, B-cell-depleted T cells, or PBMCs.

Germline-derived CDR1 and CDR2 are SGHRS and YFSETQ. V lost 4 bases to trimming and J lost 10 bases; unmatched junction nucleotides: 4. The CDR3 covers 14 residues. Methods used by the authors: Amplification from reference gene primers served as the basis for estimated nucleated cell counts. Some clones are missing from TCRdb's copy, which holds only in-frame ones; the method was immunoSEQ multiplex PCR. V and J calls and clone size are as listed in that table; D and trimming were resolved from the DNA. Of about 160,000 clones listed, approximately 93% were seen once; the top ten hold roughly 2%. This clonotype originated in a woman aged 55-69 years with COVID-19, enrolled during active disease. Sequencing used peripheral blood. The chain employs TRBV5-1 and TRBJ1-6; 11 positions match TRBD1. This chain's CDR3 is CASSPGTGGSPLHF. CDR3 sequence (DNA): TGCGCCAGCAGCCCTGGGACAGGGGGATCACCCCTCCACTTT.